This T cell receptor (beta chain) was recorded in a study of a mutant IDH1 vaccine in newly diagnosed glioma. About this clone itself: Its antigen is unknown.

Using immunoSEQ multiplex PCR, the repertoire was profiled, and TCRdb retains in-frame clones only, with some absent. Among roughly 51,000 clones listed, 65% to 85% were seen once. The time point is: week 47, end of study. Mutant IDH1 20-mer peptide, at 300 ug, made up each vaccine dose, with topical imiquimod. The source of this sequence is a woman between 25 and 40 years old with glioma. Some clones in this sample may be carry-over from other donors' samples. The source material was PBMCs, sampled from a glioma patient whose treatment included an IDH1 peptide vaccine.

The CDR3 sequence is CASKSTTSGSGETQYF. In DNA, the CDR3 is TGTGCCAGCAAGTCCACTACTAGCGGCTCCGGGGAGACCCAGTACTTC. This chain joins TRBV4-2 and TRBJ2-5; 8 bases agree with TRBD2. The CDR3 runs to 16 residues. Germline V CDR1 and CDR2: LGHNA, YNFKEQ. V lost 7 bases and J lost 5; bases outside the gene matches: 15.